This TCR beta chain is from a study of shared clonotypes between healthy human individuals. It was across several immunoSEQ plates that each subset's genomic DNA was evenly split. The protocol was immunoSEQ multiplex PCR, while the TCRdb copy is restricted to in-frame clones and leaves out a portion. The sample yields roughly 1,000,000 clones, about 84% seen once. Adults of Caucasian background living in Nashville, Tennessee made up all donors. It was into CD45RA+ naive and CD45RA-negative memory subsets that the CD4+ cells were split. The germline V gene has CDR1 MGHDK and CDR2 SYGVNS. Trimming at V came to 3 bases and at J to 5 bases, leaving 6 bases not matched to a gene. The CDR3 has 14 residues.

The sample consisted of memory CD4+ T cells from PBMCs. Stated subset: CD45RA-negative fraction. This receptor was taken from a man between 18 and 35 years old in good health. Some clones in this sample may be carry-over from other donors' samples. V usage is TRBV25-1 and J usage is TRBJ2-5, with 7 nucleotides matching TRBD2. CDR3 sequence: CASSDLGGSETQYF. CDR3 nucleotide sequence: TGTGCCAGCAGTGATTTGGGCGGGAGCGAGACCCAGTACTTC.